Following are 24 T cell receptor beta chains from one sample sequenced in a study of cytomegalovirus exposure and HLA in healthy donors. The PCR made use of 60 Vbeta and 13 Jbeta primers. Clones were read by immunoSEQ multiplex PCR, and TCRdb kept only the in-frame ones, dropping some. The profile shows under 200,000 clones, 70% to 85% of them singletons. Source material: PBMCs. These receptor sequences come from a middle-aged man in good health and CMV-seronegative.

The chain combines TRBV15 with TRBJ2-3, with D unresolved. In germline, CDR1 is LNHNV, CDR2 YYDKDF (reference sequence). The CDR3 sequence is 13 residues long. V was cut by 8 bases and J by 2 bases, with 11 bases left in between. This CDR3 reads CATGVINTDTQYF. CDR3 sequence (DNA): TGTGCCACCGGAGTTATTAACACAGATACGCAGTATTTT. The whole variable domain, remainder taken from reference TRBV15 and TRBJ2-3, is DAMVIQNPRYQVTQFGKPVTLSCSQTLNHNVMYWYQQKSSQAPKLLFHYYDKDFNNEADTPDNFQSRRPNTSFCFLDIRSPGLGDTAMYLCATGVINTDTQYFGPGTRLTVL.

This clone appeared a few times. The genes are TRBV28 and TRBJ2-5; TRBD1 might be the D (6 bases). CDR3 length: 14 amino acids. CDR1 is MDHEN, CDR2 SYDVKM, per germline. V was cut by 4 bases and J by 5 bases, with 14 bases left in between. DNA for the CDR3: TGTGCCAGCAGTTGGTTCGCCCAGGGGGAGACCCAGTACTTC. Protein product: CASSWFAQGETQYF.

This chain links TRBV9 with TRBJ1-4; TRBD1 aligns across 10 bases. With V trimmed by 4 bases and J by 6 bases, 3 bases remained unmatched. CDR3 length: 14 residues. Germline CDR1 is SGDLS and CDR2 is YYNGEE. The CDR3 region is CASSPTGGYEKLFF. The CDR3 coding sequence is TGTGCCAGCAGCCCGACAGGGGGCTATGAAAAACTGTTTTTT. The full variable domain, in which reference TRBV9 and TRBJ1-4 provide the parts outside the CDR3, is DSGVTQTPKHLITATGQRVTLRCSPRSGDLSVYWYQQSLDQGLQFLIQYYNGEERAKGNILERFSAQQFPDLHSELNLSSLELGDSALYFCASSPTGGYEKLFFGSGTQLSVL.

This rearrangement joins TRBV15 to TRBJ2-1; 10 nucleotides agree with TRBD2. Germline CDR1 LNHNV, CDR2 YYDKDF (reference sequence). The junction had 8 bases not matched to a gene; V was cut back by 6 bases and J by 6 bases. This CDR3 has 15 residues. The CDR3 sequence: CATRSEREGINEQFF. CDR3 bases: TGTGCCACCAGGTCAGAGCGGGAGGGAATCAATGAGCAGTTCTTC.

Remarks on this clone: An end of the junction differs from the germline gene, which may be a read error. The J gene is TRBJ1-1, the V gene TRBV28; 9 nucleotides match TRBD1. CDR1 is MDHEN and CDR2 is SYDVKM in the germline V gene. The CDR3 loop spans 14 amino acids. This CDR3 reads CASSSGTGNYLALF. The CDR3 region has the DNA TGTGCCAGCAGTTCCGGGACAGGGAATTATCTTGCTCTCTTT.

The CDR3 loop reads CASSLLAGPTDTQYF. The CDR3 coding sequence is TGTGCCAGCAGCTTACTAGCGGGGCCCACAGATACGCAGTATTTT. The chain couples TRBV7-9 to TRBJ2-3; the match to TRBD2 covers 9 bases. The CDR3 has 15 amino acids. With V trimmed by 2 bases and J by 2 bases, 2 bases remained unmatched. Germline assignment: CDR1 SEHNR and CDR2 FQNEAQ (reference sequence). The full variable domain, in which reference TRBV7-9 and TRBJ2-3 provide the parts outside the CDR3, is DTGVSQNPRHKITKRGQNVTFRCDPISEHNRLYWYRQTLGQGPEFLTYFQNEAQLEKSRLLSDRFSAERPKGSFSTLEIQRTEQGDSAMYLCASSLLAGPTDTQYFGPGTRLTVL.

The V call is TRBV6-1, the J call TRBJ1-1, with 8 bases lining up with TRBD1. Germline CDR1 is MNHNS and CDR2 is SASEGT. The CDR3 is 14 amino acids. J was trimmed by 4 bases and V by 5 bases; bases with no gene match: 6. CDR3 residues: CASSQDRAGTEAFF. In DNA form, the CDR3 reads TGTGCCAGCAGTCAGGACAGGGCGGGCACTGAAGCTTTCTTT.

The chain recombines TRBV7-8 with TRBJ2-1, with 7 bases that match TRBD2. The CDR3 loop spans 16 amino acids. V lost 5 bases to trimming and J lost 9 bases; unmatched junction nucleotides: 16. Germline V CDR1 and CDR2: SGHVS, FQNEAQ. CDR3 residues: CASSPRGVLASGEQFF. DNA for the CDR3: TGTGCCAGCAGCCCAAGGGGCGTGTTGGCTAGCGGTGAGCAGTTCTTC.

The chain has TRBV21-1 and TRBJ2-1; the table calls TRBD2, which could not be checked here. TRBV21-1 is a pseudogene. The CDR3 contains 13 residues. CDR3 protein: CASIWTYAHEQFF. The CDR3 DNA reads TGTGCCAGCATCTGGACTTACGCCCATGAGCAGTTCTTC.

The genes are TRBV4-1 and TRBJ2-1, with D unclear. Trimming left V 4 bases short and J 10 bases short, with 17 bases between. CDR3 size: 14 residues. Germline values: CDR1 MGHRA, CDR2 YSYEKL. CDR3 nucleotide sequence: TGCGCCAGCAGCCTGACTCCTCTAGTCAACGAGCAGTTCTTC. Its translation: CASSLTPLVNEQFF.

CDR3 amino acids: CASSFDGRAFYNEQFF. The DNA for the CDR3 is TGTGCCAGCAGCTTTGACGGGAGGGCCTTCTACAATGAGCAGTTCTTC. The chain links TRBV7-8 to TRBJ2-1, with 8 bases lining up with TRBD2. The germline V gene has CDR1 SGHVS and CDR2 FQNEAQ. The CDR3 totals 16 residues. With V trimmed by 3 bases and J by 3 bases, 7 bases remained unmatched.

V gene TRBV7-9 combines with J gene TRBJ1-1, with a weak D call TRBD1 (6 bases). CDR3 length equals 16 residues. Germline CDR1 SEHNR, CDR2 FQNEAQ (reference sequence). The V gene lost 4 bases and the J gene lost 2 bases, with 17 bases spanning the gap. The CDR3 protein is CASSSGRGGPNTEAFF. CDR3 sequence (DNA): TGTGCCAGCAGCTCCGGCCGGGGGGGCCCTAACACTGAAGCTTTCTTT. Looking up the rest from reference TRBV7-9 and TRBJ1-1 gives the full variable domain: DTGVSQNPRHKITKRGQNVTFRCDPISEHNRLYWYRQTLGQGPEFLTYFQNEAQLEKSRLLSDRFSAERPKGSFSTLEIQRTEQGDSAMYLCASSSGRGGPNTEAFFGQGTRLTVV.

The rearrangement uses TRBV6-1 and TRBJ2-1, with 8 bases matching TRBD2. V lost 7 bases and J lost 4; bases outside the gene matches: 9. The CDR3 runs 15 residues. CDR1 MNHNS and CDR2 SASEGT come from the germline V gene. The CDR3 spells CASTRGLDRYNEQFF. Here the CDR3 DNA reads TGTGCCAGCACCAGGGGACTAGATCGGTACAATGAGCAGTTCTTC.

The rearrangement links TRBV27 to TRBJ2-3; TRBD2 matches 7 bases. This CDR3 is 14 amino acids long. The germline CDR1 and CDR2 sequences are MNHEY and SMNVEV (reference sequence). Trimming at V came to 5 bases and at J to 4 bases, leaving 6 bases not matched to a gene. CDR3 region: CASSPGLVSDTQYF. The DNA for the CDR3 is TGTGCCAGCAGTCCCGGACTAGTTTCAGATACGCAGTATTTT.

The chain couples TRBV28 to TRBJ1-1; 7 nucleotides agree with TRBD1. The CDR3 covers 15 residues. Germline CDR1 and CDR2: MDHEN and SYDVKM. The V gene end was trimmed by 8 bases and the J gene end by 2 bases; junction bases not matched to a gene: 11. In DNA, the CDR3 is TGTGCCAGCTCCGGCTCCGAAGGGGGCAACACTGAAGCTTTCTTT. Translation: CASSGSEGGNTEAFF.

The chain recombines TRBV5-1 with TRBJ1-5, with unresolved D. CDR3 size: 17 residues. V was trimmed by 3 bases and J by 0 bases, leaving 16 bases between them. Germline lookup yields CDR1 SGHRS and CDR2 YFSETQ. The CDR3 DNA reads TGCGCCAGCAGCTGGAGCTACCGGGAGTATAGCAATCAGCCCCAGCATTTT. This gives the protein CASSWSYREYSNQPQHF.

This rearrangement joins TRBV7-8 to TRBJ2-5, with a weak D call TRBD2 (5 bases). Trimming removed 1 base at V and 4 bases at J, with 10 bases between. CDR1 and CDR2 (germline): SGHVS, FQNEAQ. CDR3 length: 14 residues. CDR3: CASSLVVGAETQYF. Here the CDR3 DNA reads TGTGCCAGCAGCTTAGTTGTGGGAGCAGAGACCCAGTACTTC.

Written as DNA, the CDR3 is TGCGCCAGCAGCCGTTTTCCCGGTCTGGACAAAACAGATACGCAGTATTTT. It encodes CASSRFPGLDKTDTQYF. The chain is built from TRBV5-1 and TRBJ2-3; maybe TRBD1 (5 bases). V dropped 4 bases and J dropped 3 bases, with 21 bases sitting between them. This CDR3 has 17 amino acids. Germline CDR1 and CDR2: SGHRS and YFSETQ.

In this sample, this clone turned up a few times. This sequence joins TRBV27 and TRBJ1-4; tentative D call: TRBD1 (6 bases). V dropped 5 bases and J dropped 8 bases, with 18 bases sitting between them. This CDR3 has 15 amino acids. The germline V gene has CDR1 MNHEY and CDR2 SMNVEV (reference sequence). The CDR3 sequence: CASSAQTGLREKLFF. The CDR3 bases are TGTGCCAGCAGTGCCCAAACAGGGCTTCGGGAAAAACTGTTTTTT.

The rearrangement uses TRBV11-2 and TRBJ2-3; 8 nucleotides match TRBD2. The length of the CDR3 is 16 residues. CDR1 is SGHAT, CDR2 FQNNGV, per germline. V was pared by 2 bases and J by 0 bases, with 4 bases of the junction left unmatched. The CDR3 nucleotides read TGTGCCAGCAGCTTAAAGCCTAGCGGGAGCACAGATACGCAGTATTTT. Translating it yields CASSLKPSGSTDTQYF.

V is TRBV5-1 and J is TRBJ1-1; possible D gene TRBD1, 6 bases. Germline assignment: CDR1 SGHRS and CDR2 YFSETQ. This CDR3 contains 15 residues. V lost 1 base to trimming and J lost 3 bases, with 13 bases between them. The CDR3 protein is CASSLQIGGDTEAFF. Here the CDR3 DNA reads TGCGCCAGCAGCTTGCAGATAGGGGGAGACACTGAAGCTTTCTTT.

This clone appeared a single time. The chain couples TRBV5-1 to TRBJ2-3, with 10 bases fitting TRBD1. V shed 1 base, J shed 2 bases, and the junction held 10 bases outside the gene matches. The CDR3 is 18 amino acids. Germline V lookup: CDR1 SGHRS, CDR2 YFSETQ. The CDR3, as DNA: TGCGCCAGCAGCTTGATCGGGACAGGGGAGTCCCTCACAGATACGCAGTATTTT. Translation: CASSLIGTGESLTDTQYF. The full variable domain, completed using reference TRBV5-1 and TRBJ2-3, is KAGVTQTPRYLIKTRGQQVTLSCSPISGHRSVSWYQQTPGQGLQFLFEYFSETQRNKGNFPGRFSGRQFSNSRSEMNVSTLELGDSALYLCASSLIGTGESLTDTQYFGPGTRLTVL.

The sample holds a few counts of this clone. The genes are TRBV28 and TRBJ2-1, with TRBD2 matching over 14 bases. This CDR3 comprises 16 residues. Looked up from germline, CDR1 is MDHEN and CDR2 is SYDVKM. Trimming at V came to 6 bases and at J to 9 bases, leaving 10 bases not matched to a gene. The chain's CDR3 is CASRGPGLAGAAEQFF. In DNA, the CDR3 is TGTGCCAGCAGGGGACCGGGACTAGCGGGAGCCGCTGAGCAGTTCTTC.

The V call is TRBV9, the J call TRBJ2-3; D is perhaps TRBD1 (5 bases). The CDR3 has 16 amino acids. Per germline, CDR1 SGDLS and CDR2 YYNGEE. Trimming shortened V by 4 bases and J by 2 bases, and 17 bases separated the two germline ends. The CDR3 sequence: CASSSDTAGSTDTQYF. The CDR3 DNA follows: TGTGCCAGCAGCTCCGACACCGCAGGGTCCACAGATACGCAGTATTTT. Supplemented by reference TRBV9 and TRBJ2-3, the full variable domain reads DSGVTQTPKHLITATGQRVTLRCSPRSGDLSVYWYQQSLDQGLQFLIQYYNGEERAKGNILERFSAQQFPDLHSELNLSSLELGDSALYFCASSSDTAGSTDTQYFGPGTRLTVL.